This entry describes one TCR beta chain. The same CDR3 arises from other DNA sequences in this sample as well. Participants, roughly 18 to 89 years old, spanned under 25 US areas. Self-reported history from a screening survey and questionnaire set each donor's cohort. With 4 bases clipped from V and 3 bases from J, the junction kept 1 base outside the gene matches. This CDR3 region has 13 residues. Germline CDR1 LNHDA, CDR2 SQIVND (reference sequence). This entry is derived from a study of blood T cell repertoires in COVID-19. On the study more broadly: T cells, B-cell-depleted T cells, or PBMCs provided the cDNA or gDNA that served as material.

Assay: immunoSEQ multiplex PCR; the TCRdb copy retains only in-frame clones and omits some. This table holds 130,000 or so clones, approximately 79% found once. This receptor was taken from a middle-aged man with acute COVID-19. The chain combines TRBV19 with TRBJ1-1, with 8 bases matching TRBD1. The sample comprised PBMCs or T cells enriched from blood (not recorded which). The CDR3 coding sequence is TGTGCCAGTAGTACACAGGGGGACACTGAAGCTTTCTTT. This codes for CASSTQGDTEAFF.